This T cell receptor (beta chain) was profiled in a study of T cell repertoires in cytomegalovirus infection. This clonotype was counted only a few times. The germline V gene encodes CDR1 SNHLY and CDR2 FYNNEI. V shed 6 bases and J shed 5 bases, with 16 bases lying between them. The CDR3 is 15 amino acids. TCRdb independently ran MiXCR on the reads; one entry per CDR3 protein. Here the sample spans about 450,000 distinct CDR3 sequences, 31% being singletons. The receptor's source is a human donor in good health (CMV status not recorded). Some clones in this sample may be carry-over from other donors' samples. Sequencing used PBMCs. The chain links TRBV2 to TRBJ1-4; D not certain. CDR3 amino acids: CASRSSYGSNEKLFF. The DNA of the CDR3 is TGTGCCAGCAGGAGCAGCTATGGGTCAAATGAAAAACTGTTTTTT.